Sequencing of this T cell receptor (beta chain) was carried out in a study of CD8 T cells in Susac syndrome. It was with random hexamers that about 0.45 to 1 ug RNA was reverse transcribed. Amplification of TCR beta CDR3 used immunoSEQ multiplex PCR across 54 Vbeta and 13 Jbeta. Via MiXCR, TCRdb re-called the immunoSEQ multiplex PCR reads, giving one row per CDR3 protein. In the table there are around 110,000 distinct CDR3 sequences, nearly 96% of which are singletons. CDR3 length equals 14 residues. Germline CDR1 MNHEY, CDR2 SMNVEV (reference sequence). Trimming shortened V by 5 bases and J by 5 bases, and 13 bases separated the two germline ends. TCR beta sequences were obtained from blood CD8+ and CD4+ T cells.

The clonotype comes from a human donor with Susac syndrome. Sequencing was performed on CD4+ T cells from PBMCs. The rearrangement uses TRBV27 and TRBJ2-1; possibly TRBD2 for D (6 bases). The CDR3 reads CASSIRRGNNEQFF. The CDR3 coding sequence is TGTGCCAGCAGTATTAGGCGGGGTAACAATGAGCAGTTCTTC.